The present T cell receptor beta chain was sequenced within a study of T cells in Graves' hyperthyroidism and ophthalmopathy. Study findings and constraints: Ophthalmopathy was predicted by the model a median of about six months ahead of onset.

Concerning this clonotype: Antigen unknown.

The study enrolled patients aged 18 to 65 with newly diagnosed hyperthyroidism of under 2 months' duration. Diagnostic assessment was based on clinical symptoms, serum thyroxine and TRAb, thyroid ultrasound and orbital computed tomography. V was pared by 5 bases and J by 0 bases, with 13 bases between. The CDR3 spans 15 residues. Germline CDR1 and CDR2: SEHNR and FQNEAQ (reference sequence). TCR beta CDR3 regions were amplified from RNA transcripts. The TCR CDR3 first-round RT-PCR relied on the HTBI primer set. MiXCR, run by TCRdb on the multiplex PCR reads, gives a single entry per CDR3 protein. There are under 700,000 distinct CDR3 sequences in the sample; 46% occur only once, and approximately 8.2% lies in the top ten.

The V and J genes are TRBV7-9 and TRBJ1-2; D gene uncertain. Sequences were obtained from peripheral blood or thyroid tissue (not recorded which). The source is a woman aged 18-29 years with Graves' hyperthyroidism. DNA for the CDR3: TGTGCCAGCAGCCCGGTAGGGTCGGCTAACTATGGCTACACCTTC. Translating gives CASSPVGSANYGYTF.